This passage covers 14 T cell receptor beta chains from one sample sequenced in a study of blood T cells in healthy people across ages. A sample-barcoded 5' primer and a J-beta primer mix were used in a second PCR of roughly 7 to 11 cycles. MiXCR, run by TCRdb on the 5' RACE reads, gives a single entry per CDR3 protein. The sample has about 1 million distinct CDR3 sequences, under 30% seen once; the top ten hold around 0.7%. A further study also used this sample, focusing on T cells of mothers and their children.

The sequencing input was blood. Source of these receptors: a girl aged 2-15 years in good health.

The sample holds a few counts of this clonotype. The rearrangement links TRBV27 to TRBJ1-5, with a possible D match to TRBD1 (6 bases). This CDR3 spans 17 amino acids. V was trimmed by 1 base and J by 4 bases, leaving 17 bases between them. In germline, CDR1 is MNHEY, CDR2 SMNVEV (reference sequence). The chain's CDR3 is CASSLWAGVQGNQPQHF. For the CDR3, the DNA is TGTGCCAGCAGTTTATGGGCAGGGGTTCAGGGGAATCAGCCCCAGCATTTT.

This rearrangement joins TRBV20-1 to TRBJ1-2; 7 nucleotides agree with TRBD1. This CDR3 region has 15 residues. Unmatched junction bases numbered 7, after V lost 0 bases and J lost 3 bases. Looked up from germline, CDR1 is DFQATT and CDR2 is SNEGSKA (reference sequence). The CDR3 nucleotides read TGCAGTGCTAGAGATAGAGGGGGCTGGGACTATGGCTACACCTTC. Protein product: CSARDRGGWDYGYTF.

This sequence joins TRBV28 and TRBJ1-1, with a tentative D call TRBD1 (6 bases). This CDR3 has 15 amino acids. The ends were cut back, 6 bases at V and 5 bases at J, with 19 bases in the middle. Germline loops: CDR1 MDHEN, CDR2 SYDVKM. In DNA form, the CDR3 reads TGTGCCAGCAGCGCGGGGGGCAGGGTCTCGACTGAAGCTTTCTTT. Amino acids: CASSAGGRVSTEAFF.

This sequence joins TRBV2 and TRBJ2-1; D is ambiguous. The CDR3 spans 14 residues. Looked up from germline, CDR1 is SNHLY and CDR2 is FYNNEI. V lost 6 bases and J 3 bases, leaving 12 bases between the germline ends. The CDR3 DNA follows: TGTGCCAGCAGAACTAACGTGAACTACAATGAGCAGTTCTTC. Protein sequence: CASRTNVNYNEQFF.

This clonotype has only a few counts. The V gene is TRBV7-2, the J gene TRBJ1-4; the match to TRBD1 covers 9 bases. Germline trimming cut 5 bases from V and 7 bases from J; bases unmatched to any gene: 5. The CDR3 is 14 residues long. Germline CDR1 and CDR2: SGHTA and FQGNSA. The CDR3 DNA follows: TGTGCCAGCAGCAAGGGACAGGGTCGTGAAAAACTGTTTTTT. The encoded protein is CASSKGQGREKLFF.

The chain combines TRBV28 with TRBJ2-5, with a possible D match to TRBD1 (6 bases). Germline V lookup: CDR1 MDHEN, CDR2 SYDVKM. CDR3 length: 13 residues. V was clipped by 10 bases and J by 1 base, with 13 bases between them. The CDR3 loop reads CAIRQEFQETQYF. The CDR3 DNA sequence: TGTGCCATAAGACAGGAATTCCAAGAGACCCAGTACTTC. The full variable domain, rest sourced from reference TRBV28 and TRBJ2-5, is DVKVTQSSRYLVKRTGEKVFLECVQDMDHENMFWYRQDPGLGLRLIYFSYDVKMKEKGDIPEGYSVSREKKERFSLILESASTNQTSMYLCAIRQEFQETQYFGPGTRLLVL.

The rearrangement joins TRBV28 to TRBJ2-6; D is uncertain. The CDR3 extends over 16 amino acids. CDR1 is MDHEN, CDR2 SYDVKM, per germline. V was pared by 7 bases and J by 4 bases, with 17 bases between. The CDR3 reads CASIPTPRPGANVLTF. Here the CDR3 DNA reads TGTGCCAGCATCCCTACCCCGAGGCCCGGGGCCAACGTCCTGACTTTC.

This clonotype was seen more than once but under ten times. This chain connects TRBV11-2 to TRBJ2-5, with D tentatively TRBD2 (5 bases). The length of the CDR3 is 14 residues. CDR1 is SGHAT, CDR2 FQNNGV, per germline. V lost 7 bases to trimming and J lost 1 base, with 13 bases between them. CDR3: CASTLEAAQETQYF. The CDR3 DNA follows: TGTGCCAGCACCTTGGAGGCAGCCCAAGAGACCCAGTACTTC.

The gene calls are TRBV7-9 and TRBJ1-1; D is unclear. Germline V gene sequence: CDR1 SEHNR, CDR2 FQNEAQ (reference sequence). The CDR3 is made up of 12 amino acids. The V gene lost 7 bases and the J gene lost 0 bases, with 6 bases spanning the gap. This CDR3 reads CASIILNTEAFF. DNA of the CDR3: TGTGCCAGCATAATCCTGAACACTGAAGCTTTCTTT.

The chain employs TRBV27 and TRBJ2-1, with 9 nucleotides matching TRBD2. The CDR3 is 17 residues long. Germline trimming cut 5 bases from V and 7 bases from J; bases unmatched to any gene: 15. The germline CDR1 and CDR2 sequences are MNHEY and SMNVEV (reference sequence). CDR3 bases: TGTGCCAGCAGTCTTCTAACGGCTAGCGGGATTGAAAATGAGCAGTTCTTC. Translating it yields CASSLLTASGIENEQFF.

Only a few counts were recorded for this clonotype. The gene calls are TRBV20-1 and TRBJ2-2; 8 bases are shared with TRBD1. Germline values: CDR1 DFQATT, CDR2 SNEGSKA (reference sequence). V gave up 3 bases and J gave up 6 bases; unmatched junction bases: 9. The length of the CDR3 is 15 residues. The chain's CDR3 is CSASSRTGMSGELFF. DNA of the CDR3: TGCAGTGCTAGTTCTCGGACAGGGATGTCCGGGGAGCTGTTTTTT.

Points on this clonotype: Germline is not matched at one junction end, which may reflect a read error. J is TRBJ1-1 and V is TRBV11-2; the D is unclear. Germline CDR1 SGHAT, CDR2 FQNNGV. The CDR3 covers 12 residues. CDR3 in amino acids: CASSSFNTETFF. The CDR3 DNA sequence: TGTGCCAGCAGCTCTTTTAACACTGAAACTTTCTTT.

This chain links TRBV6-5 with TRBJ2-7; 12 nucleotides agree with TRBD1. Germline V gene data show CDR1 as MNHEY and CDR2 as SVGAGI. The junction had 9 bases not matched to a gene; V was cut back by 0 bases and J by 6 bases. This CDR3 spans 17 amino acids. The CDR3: CASSYSTGQGASIEQYF. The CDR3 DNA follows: TGTGCCAGCAGTTACTCGACGGGACAGGGGGCTTCTATCGAGCAGTACTTC.

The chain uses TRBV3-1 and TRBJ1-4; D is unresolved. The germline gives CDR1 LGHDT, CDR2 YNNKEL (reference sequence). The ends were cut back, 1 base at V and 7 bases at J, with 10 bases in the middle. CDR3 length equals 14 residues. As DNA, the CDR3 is TGTGCCAGCAGCCAAGGAGGGCCCACTGAAAAACTGTTTTTT. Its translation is CASSQGGPTEKLFF.